This TCR beta chain was recorded in a study of T cell changes during pregnancy in multiple sclerosis. V lost 6 bases, J lost 2 bases, and 9 bases stayed unmatched. Germline CDR1 and CDR2: SNHLY and FYNNEI. CDR3 size: 15 residues. Profiled with immunoSEQ multiplex PCR; TCRdb holds only in-frame clones, not every one. The sample lists over 70,000 clones, about 94% occurring once. This clonotype was sampled from a female donor with multiple sclerosis, enrolled in a pregnancy study. The sequencing used peripheral blood, collected in the third trimester of pregnancy. The chain carries TRBV2 and TRBJ2-7; 8 nucleotides align to TRBD2. CDR3 DNA sequence: TGTGCCAGCAGGGCACTAGCGGAAAATCCCTACGAGCAGTACTTC. It encodes CASRALAENPYEQYF.